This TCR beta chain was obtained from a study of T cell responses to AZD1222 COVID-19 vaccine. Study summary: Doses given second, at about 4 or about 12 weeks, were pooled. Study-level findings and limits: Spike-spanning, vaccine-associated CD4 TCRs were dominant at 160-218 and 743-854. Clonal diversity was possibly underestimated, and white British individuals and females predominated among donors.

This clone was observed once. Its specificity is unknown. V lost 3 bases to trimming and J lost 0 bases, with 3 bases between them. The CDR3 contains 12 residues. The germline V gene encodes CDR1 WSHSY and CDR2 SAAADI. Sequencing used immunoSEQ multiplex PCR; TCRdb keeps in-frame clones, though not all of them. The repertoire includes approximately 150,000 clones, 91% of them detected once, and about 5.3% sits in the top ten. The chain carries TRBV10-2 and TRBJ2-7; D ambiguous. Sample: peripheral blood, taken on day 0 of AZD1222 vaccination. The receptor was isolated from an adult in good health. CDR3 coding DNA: TGCGCCAGCAGTGACGGCTCCTACGAGCAGTACTTC. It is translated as CASSDGSYEQYF.